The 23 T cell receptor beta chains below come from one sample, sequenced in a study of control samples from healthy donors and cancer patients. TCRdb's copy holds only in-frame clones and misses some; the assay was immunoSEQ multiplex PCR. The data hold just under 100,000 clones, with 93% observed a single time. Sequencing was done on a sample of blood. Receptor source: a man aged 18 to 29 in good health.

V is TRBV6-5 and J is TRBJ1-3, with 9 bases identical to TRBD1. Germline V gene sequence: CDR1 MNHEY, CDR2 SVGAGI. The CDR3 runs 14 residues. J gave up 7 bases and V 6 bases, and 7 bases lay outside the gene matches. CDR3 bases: TGTGCCAGCAGGAGGACAGGGGTGATGAACACCATATATTTT. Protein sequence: CASRRTGVMNTIYF.

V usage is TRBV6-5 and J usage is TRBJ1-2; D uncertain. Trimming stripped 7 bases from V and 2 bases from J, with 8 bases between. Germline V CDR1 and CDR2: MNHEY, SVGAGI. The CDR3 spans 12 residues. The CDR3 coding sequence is TGTGCCAGCAATCGGCAGAACTATGGCTACACCTTC. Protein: CASNRQNYGYTF.

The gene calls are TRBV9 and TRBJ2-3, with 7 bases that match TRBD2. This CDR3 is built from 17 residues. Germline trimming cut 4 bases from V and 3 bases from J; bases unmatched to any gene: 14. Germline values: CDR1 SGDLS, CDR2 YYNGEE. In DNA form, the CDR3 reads TGTGCCAGCAGCCCACAGTGGACTAGTCGGGGGACAGATACGCAGTATTTT. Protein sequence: CASSPQWTSRGTDTQYF.

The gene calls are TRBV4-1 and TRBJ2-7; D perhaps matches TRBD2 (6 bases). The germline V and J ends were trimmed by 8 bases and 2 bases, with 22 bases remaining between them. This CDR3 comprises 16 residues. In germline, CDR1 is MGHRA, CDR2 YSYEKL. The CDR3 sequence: CASGADQGTSAYEQYF. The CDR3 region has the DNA TGCGCCAGCGGCGCAGATCAAGGGACTTCCGCCTACGAGCAGTACTTC.

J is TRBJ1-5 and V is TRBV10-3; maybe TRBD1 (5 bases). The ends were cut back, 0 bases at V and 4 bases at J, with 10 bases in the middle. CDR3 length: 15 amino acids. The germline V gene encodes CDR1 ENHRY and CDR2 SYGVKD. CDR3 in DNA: TGTGCCATCAGTGAGTCAAGAGGGGAGAATCAGCCCCAGCATTTT. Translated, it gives CAISESRGENQPQHF.

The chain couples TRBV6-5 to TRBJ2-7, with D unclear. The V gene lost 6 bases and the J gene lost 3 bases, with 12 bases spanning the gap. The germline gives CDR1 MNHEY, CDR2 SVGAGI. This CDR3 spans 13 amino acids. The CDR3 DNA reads TGTGCCAGCAGCGGGCTGCGCCACTACGAGCAGTACTTC. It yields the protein CASSGLRHYEQYF.

CDR3 protein: CATSGATSGAYNEQFF. CDR3 in DNA: TGTGCCACCAGTGGGGCCACTAGCGGAGCCTACAATGAGCAGTTCTTC. The chain is built from TRBV24-1 and TRBJ2-1, with 8 bases fitting TRBD2. Looked up from germline, CDR1 is KGHDR and CDR2 is SFDVKD. CDR3 length: 16 residues. Trimming at V came to 5 bases and at J to 2 bases, leaving 7 bases not matched to a gene.

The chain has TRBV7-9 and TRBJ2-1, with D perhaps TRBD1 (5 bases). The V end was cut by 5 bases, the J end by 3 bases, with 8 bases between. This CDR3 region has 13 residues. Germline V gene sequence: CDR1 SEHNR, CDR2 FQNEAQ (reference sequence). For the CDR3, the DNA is TGTGCCAGCAGCATAGACAGCTACAATGAGCAGTTCTTC. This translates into CASSIDSYNEQFF. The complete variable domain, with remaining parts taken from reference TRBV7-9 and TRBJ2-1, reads DTGVSQNPRHKITKRGQNVTFRCDPISEHNRLYWYRQTLGQGPEFLTYFQNEAQLEKSRLLSDRFSAERPKGSFSTLEIQRTEQGDSAMYLCASSIDSYNEQFFGPGTRLTVL.

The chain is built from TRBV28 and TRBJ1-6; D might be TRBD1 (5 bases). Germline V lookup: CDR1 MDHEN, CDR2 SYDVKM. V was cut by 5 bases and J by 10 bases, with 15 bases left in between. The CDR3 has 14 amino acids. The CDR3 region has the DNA TGTGCCAGCAGTGGGACGGCAGGGTCCTCACCCCTCCACTTT. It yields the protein CASSGTAGSSPLHF.

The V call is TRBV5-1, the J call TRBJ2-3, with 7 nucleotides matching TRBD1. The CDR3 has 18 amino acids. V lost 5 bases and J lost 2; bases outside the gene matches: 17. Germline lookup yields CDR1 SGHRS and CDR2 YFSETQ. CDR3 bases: TGCGCCAGCAGACTCGAACGAGCTGGGACAGCCTCCACAGATACGCAGTATTTT. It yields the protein CASRLERAGTASTDTQYF.

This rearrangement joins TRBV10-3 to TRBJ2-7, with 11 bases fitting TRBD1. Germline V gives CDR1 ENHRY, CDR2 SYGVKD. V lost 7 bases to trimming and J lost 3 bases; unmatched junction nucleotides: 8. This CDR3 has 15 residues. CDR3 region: CAITLGQGAGYEQYF. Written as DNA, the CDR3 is TGTGCCATCACCCTCGGACAGGGGGCAGGCTACGAGCAGTACTTC.

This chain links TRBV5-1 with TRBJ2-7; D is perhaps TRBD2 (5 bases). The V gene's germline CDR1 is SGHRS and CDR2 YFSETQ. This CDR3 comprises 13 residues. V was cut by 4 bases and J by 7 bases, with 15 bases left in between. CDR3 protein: CASSQLSGMEQYF. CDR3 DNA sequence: TGCGCCAGCAGCCAACTTTCGGGGATGGAGCAGTACTTC.

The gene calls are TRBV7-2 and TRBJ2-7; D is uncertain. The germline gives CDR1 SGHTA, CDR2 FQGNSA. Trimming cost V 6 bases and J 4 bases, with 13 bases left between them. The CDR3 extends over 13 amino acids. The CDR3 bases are TGTGCCAGCAGTCGAGAATTACAATACGAGCAGTACTTC. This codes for CASSRELQYEQYF.

CDR3 loop: CASSQAFRGGGYNEQFF. The DNA for the CDR3 is TGTGCCAGCAGCCAAGCTTTCAGGGGTGGGGGTTACAATGAGCAGTTCTTC. This rearrangement joins TRBV4-2 to TRBJ2-1; TRBD1 might be the D (6 bases). This CDR3 comprises 17 residues. Trimming removed 1 base at V and 4 bases at J, with 17 bases between. Germline V gene lookup returns CDR1 LGHNA and CDR2 YNFKEQ.

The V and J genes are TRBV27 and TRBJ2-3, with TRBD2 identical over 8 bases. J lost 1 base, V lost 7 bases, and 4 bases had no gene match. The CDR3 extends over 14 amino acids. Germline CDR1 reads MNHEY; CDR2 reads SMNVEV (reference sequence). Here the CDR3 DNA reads TGTGCCAGCACAGCGGGAGCTGGCACAGATACGCAGTATTTT. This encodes CASTAGAGTDTQYF.

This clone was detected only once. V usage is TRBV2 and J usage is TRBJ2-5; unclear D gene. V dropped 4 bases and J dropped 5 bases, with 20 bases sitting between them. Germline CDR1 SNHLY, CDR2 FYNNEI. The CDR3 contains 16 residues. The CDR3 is CASSASSIPASETQYF. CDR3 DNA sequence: TGTGCCAGCAGTGCGAGTTCGATCCCCGCTTCGGAGACCCAGTACTTC.

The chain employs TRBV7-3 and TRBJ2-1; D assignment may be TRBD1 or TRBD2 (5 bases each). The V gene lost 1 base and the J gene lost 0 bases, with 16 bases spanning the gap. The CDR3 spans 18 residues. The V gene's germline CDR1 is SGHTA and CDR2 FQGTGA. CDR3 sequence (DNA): TGTGCCAGCAGCTTAAAGGCCGGGGACCATAGCTCCTACAATGAGCAGTTCTTC. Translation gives CASSLKAGDHSSYNEQFF.

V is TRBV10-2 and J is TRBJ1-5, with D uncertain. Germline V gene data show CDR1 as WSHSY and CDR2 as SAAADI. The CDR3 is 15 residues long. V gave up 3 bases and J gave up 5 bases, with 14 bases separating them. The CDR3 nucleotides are TGCGCCAGCAGTGAAGGTAGGGTCAGCGATCAGCCCCAGCATTTT. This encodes CASSEGRVSDQPQHF.

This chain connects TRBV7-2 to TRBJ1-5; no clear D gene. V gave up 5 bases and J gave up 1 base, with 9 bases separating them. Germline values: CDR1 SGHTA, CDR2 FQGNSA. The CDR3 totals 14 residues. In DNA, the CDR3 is TGTGCCAGCAGCCCCCTGGGGAGCAATCAGCCCCAGCATTTT. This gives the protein CASSPLGSNQPQHF.

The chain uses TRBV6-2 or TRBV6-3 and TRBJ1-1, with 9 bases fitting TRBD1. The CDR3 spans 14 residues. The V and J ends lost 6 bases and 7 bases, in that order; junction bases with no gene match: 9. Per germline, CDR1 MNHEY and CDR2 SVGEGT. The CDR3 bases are TGTGCCAGCAGCCGGACAGGGGATGCAGGTGAAGCTTTCTTT. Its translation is CASSRTGDAGEAFF.

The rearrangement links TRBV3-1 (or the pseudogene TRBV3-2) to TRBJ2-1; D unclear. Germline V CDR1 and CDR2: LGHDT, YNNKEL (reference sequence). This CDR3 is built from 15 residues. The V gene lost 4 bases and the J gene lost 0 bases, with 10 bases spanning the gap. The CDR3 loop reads CASSPEASSYNEQFF. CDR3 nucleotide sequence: TGTGCCAGCAGCCCCGAAGCTAGCTCCTACAATGAGCAGTTCTTC.

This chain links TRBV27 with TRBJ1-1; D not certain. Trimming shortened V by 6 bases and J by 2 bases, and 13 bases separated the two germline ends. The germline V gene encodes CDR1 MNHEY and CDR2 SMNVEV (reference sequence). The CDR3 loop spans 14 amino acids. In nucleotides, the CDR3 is TGTGCCAGCAGACCCCAGAAATTTAACACTGAAGCTTTCTTT. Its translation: CASRPQKFNTEAFF.

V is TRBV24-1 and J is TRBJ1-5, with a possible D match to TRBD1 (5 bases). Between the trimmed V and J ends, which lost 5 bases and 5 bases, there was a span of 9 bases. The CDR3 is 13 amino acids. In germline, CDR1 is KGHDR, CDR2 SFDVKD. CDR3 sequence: CATSARGDQPQHF. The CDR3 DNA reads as TGTGCCACCAGTGCGAGGGGAGATCAGCCCCAGCATTTT.